This T cell receptor beta chain was sequenced during a study of blood T cell repertoires in COVID-19. Measured with immunoSEQ multiplex PCR; TCRdb has only the in-frame clones, and not every one. The table includes 150,000 to 200,000 clones, more than 75% detected once. The participants were between about 18 and 90 years old and came from 24 US areas. Clinical history reported by participants formed the basis on which cohorts were assigned. Resolution of symptoms, clearance, or two negative PCRs was present in recovered Cohort 3 donors. The trim removed 4 bases at V and 7 bases at J, leaving 7 bases unmatched. Germline V gene sequence: CDR1 SGHAT, CDR2 FQNNGV. This CDR3 region has 13 residues.

This rearrangement joins TRBV11-2 to TRBJ2-7; 7 bases line up with TRBD1. This receptor was obtained from a woman between 50 and 59 years old who had recovered from COVID-19. Material for sequencing was PBMCs or T cells enriched from blood (not recorded which). This chain's CDR3 is CASSSRRGLEQYF. The CDR3 DNA reads as TGTGCCAGCAGCTCTCGAAGGGGGCTAGAGCAGTACTTC.